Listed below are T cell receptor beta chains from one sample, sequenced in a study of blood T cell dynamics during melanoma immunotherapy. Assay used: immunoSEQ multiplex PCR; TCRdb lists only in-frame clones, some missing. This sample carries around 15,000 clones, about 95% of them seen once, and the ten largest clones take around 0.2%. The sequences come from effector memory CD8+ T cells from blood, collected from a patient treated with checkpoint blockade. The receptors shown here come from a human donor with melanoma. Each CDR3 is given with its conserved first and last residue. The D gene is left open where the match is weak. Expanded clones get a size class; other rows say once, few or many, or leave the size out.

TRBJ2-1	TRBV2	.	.	CASNWGEGLDYNEQFF	TGTGCCAGCAACTGGGGTGAAGGACTCGACTACAATGAGCAGTTCTTC
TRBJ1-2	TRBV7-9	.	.	CASTLYLDSNYGYTF	TGTGCCAGCACCCTTTACTTGGACTCTAACTATGGCTACACCTTC
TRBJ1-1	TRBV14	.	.	CASSQEERTRLGPNTEAFF	TGTGCCAGCAGCCAAGAGGAAAGGACACGGCTCGGACCGAACACTGAAGCTTTCTTT
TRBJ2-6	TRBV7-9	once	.	CASSSTVSGANVLTF	TGTGCCAGCAGCTCTACTGTCTCTGGGGCCAACGTCCTGACTTTC
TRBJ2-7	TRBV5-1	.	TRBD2	CASSLRLAGTYEQYF	TGCGCCAGCAGCTTAAGACTAGCGGGCACCTACGAGCAGTACTTC
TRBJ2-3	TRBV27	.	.	CASSLTDTQYF	TGTGCCAGCAGTTTAACAGATACGCAGTATTTT
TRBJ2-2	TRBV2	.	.	CAAVNTGELFF	TGTGCCGCAGTCAACACCGGGGAGCTGTTTTTT
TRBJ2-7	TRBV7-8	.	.	CASSLLESYEQYF	TGTGCCAGCAGCTTACTAGAGTCCTACGAGCAGTACTTC
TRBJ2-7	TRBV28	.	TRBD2	CASSFSGRELAAFSYEQYF	TGTGCCAGCAGTTTTAGCGGGCGGGAGTTAGCGGCCTTCTCCTACGAGCAGTACTTC
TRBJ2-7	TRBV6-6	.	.	CASSYVGGKYEQYF	TGTGCCAGCAGTTACGTCGGGGGTAAATACGAGCAGTACTTC
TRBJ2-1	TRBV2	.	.	CASSEKVRDEQFF	TGTGCCAGCAGTGAAAAGGTTCGCGATGAGCAGTTCTTC
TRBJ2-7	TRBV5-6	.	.	CASSWGRDYEQYF	TGTGCCAGCAGCTGGGGACGGGACTACGAGCAGTACTTC
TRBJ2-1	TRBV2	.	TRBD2	CASRAASGRDTGNEQFF	TGTGCCAGCAGGGCGGCTAGCGGGAGGGACACGGGCAATGAGCAGTTCTTC
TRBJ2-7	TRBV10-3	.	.	CAIKYDFASYEQYF	TGTGCCATCAAATACGACTTCGCGTCCTACGAGCAGTACTTC
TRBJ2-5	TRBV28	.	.	CASSLRGAKETQYF	TGTGCCAGCAGTTTACGGGGGGCTAAAGAGACCCAGTACTTC
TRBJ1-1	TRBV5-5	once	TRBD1	CASSPRQGSRSMNTEAFF	TGTGCCAGCAGCCCAAGACAGGGGTCCCGTTCAATGAACACTGAAGCTTTCTTT
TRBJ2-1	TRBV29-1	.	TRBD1	CSVDDRGWINEQFF	TGCAGCGTTGACGACAGGGGATGGATCAATGAGCAGTTCTTC
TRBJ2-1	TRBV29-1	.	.	CSVDTANSYNEQFF	TGCAGCGTTGATACAGCGAATTCCTACAATGAGCAGTTCTTC
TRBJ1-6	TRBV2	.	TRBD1	CASTGTVSSYNSPLHF	TGTGCCAGCACCGGGACAGTCAGCTCCTATAATTCACCCCTCCACTTT
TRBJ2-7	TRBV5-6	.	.	CASSLRRNFYEQYF	TGTGCCAGCAGCTTGCGCCGGAATTTTTACGAGCAGTACTTC
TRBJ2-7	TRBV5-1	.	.	CASKAEGAYEQYF	TGCGCCAGCAAGGCGGAGGGGGCTTACGAGCAGTACTTC
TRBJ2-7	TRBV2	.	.	CASTKQGSLSYEQYF	TGTGCCAGCACCAAACAAGGCTCTCTTTCCTACGAGCAGTACTTC
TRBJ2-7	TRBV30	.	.	CAWSGRGRASYEQYF	TGTGCCTGGAGTGGGAGGGGGAGGGCGAGCTACGAGCAGTACTTC
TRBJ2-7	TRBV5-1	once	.	CASSLGRSSYEQYF	TGCGCCAGCAGCTTAGGCAGGAGCTCCTACGAGCAGTACTTC
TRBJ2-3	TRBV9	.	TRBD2	CASSATGASGSTDTQYF	TGTGCCAGCAGCGCAACGGGGGCTAGCGGGAGCACAGATACGCAGTATTTT
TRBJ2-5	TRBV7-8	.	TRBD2	CASSLEERGFQETQYF	TGTGCCAGCAGCTTAGAGGAGCGGGGGTTTCAAGAGACCCAGTACTTC
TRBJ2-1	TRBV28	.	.	CASSFFAGYNEQFF	TGTGCCAGCAGTTTTTTTGCGGGATACAATGAGCAGTTCTTC
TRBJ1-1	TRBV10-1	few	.	CASSGDENTEAFF	TGCGCCAGCAGTGGTGACGAGAACACTGAAGCTTTCTTT
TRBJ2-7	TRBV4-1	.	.	CASSQGQGTSNEQYF	TGCGCCAGCAGCCAAGGCCAGGGGACCTCCAACGAGCAGTACTTC
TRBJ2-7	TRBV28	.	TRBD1	CASSPPDGTAYEQYF	TGTGCCAGCAGTCCACCGGACGGGACAGCCTACGAGCAGTACTTC
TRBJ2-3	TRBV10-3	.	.	CAIMRGGGPTDTQYF	TGTGCCATCATGAGGGGGGGAGGGCCCACAGATACGCAGTATTTT
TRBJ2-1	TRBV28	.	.	CASSWVGNEQFF	TGTGCCAGCAGTTGGGTAGGCAATGAGCAGTTCTTC
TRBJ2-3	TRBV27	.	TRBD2	CASSLKSGTRRTDTQYF	TGTGCCAGCAGTTTAAAGTCAGGGACTAGACGCACAGATACGCAGTATTTT
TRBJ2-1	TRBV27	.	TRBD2	CASRPSGFYNEQFF	TGTGCCAGTCGCCCTAGCGGGTTTTACAATGAGCAGTTCTTC
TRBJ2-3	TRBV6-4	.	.	CASSRTTTDTQYF	TGTGCCAGCAGTCGTACCACCACAGATACGCAGTATTTT
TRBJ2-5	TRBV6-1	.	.	CASSRKGWETQYF	TGTGCCAGCAGTAGGAAGGGGTGGGAGACCCAGTACTTC
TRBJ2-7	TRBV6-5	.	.	CASSWYRSYEQYF	TGTGCCAGCAGTTGGTACAGATCCTACGAGCAGTACTTC
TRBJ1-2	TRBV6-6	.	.	CASSYGVSSYGYTF	TGTGCCAGCAGCTATGGTGTCAGCAGCTATGGCTACACCTTC
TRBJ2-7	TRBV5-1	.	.	CASSLTPTYEQYF	TGCGCCAGCAGCTTGACTCCCACCTACGAGCAGTACTTC
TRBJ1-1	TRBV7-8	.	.	CASSLRDEAFF	TGTGCCAGCAGCTTAAGAGATGAAGCTTTCTTT
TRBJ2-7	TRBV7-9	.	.	CASRRDLSYEQYF	TGTGCCAGCAGACGGGACCTATCCTACGAGCAGTACTTC
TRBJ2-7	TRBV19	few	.	CASSPPADSYEQYF	TGTGCCAGTAGTCCTCCAGCGGATTCCTACGAGCAGTACTTC
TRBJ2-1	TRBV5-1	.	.	CASSPGGEQFF	TGCGCCAGCAGCCCCGGCGGTGAGCAGTTCTTC
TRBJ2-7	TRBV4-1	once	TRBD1	CASSQDPRGGDEQYF	TGCGCCAGCAGCCAAGATCCGAGAGGGGGCGACGAGCAGTACTTC
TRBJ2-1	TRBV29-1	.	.	CSVQGMIYEQFF	TGCAGCGTCCAGGGGATGATATATGAGCAGTTCTTC
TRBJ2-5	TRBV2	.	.	CASSEVGGRFQETQYF	TGTGCCAGCAGTGAAGTGGGGGGGCGCTTCCAAGAGACCCAGTACTTC
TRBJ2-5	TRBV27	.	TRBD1	CASSLSWDRVETQYF	TGTGCCAGCAGTTTATCCTGGGACAGGGTGGAGACCCAGTACTTC
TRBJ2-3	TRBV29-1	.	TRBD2	CSVAERGDTQYF	TGCAGCGTGGCGGAGCGGGGAGATACGCAGTATTTT
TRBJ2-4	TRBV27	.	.	CASSPDREGMGNIQYF	TGTGCCAGTAGCCCGGACAGGGAGGGGATGGGAAACATTCAGTACTTC
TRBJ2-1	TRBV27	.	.	CASSGRVNEQFF	TGTGCCAGCAGTGGTAGGGTCAATGAGCAGTTCTTC
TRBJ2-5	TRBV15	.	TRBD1	CATTPGQGGVETQYF	TGTGCCACCACCCCGGGACAGGGAGGCGTTGAGACCCAGTACTTC
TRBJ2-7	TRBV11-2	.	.	CASSLEFSPSEEQYF	TGTGCCAGCAGCTTAGAGTTCAGCCCAAGCGAGGAGCAGTACTTC
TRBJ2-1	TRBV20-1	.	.	CSAWAFNEQFF	TGCAGTGCGTGGGCCTTCAATGAGCAGTTCTTC
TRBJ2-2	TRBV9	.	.	CASSVGDTGELFF	TGTGCCAGCAGCGTAGGGGACACCGGGGAGCTGTTTTTT
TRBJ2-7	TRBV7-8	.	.	CASSLGISYEQYF	TGTGCCAGCAGCTTGGGCATATCCTACGAGCAGTACTTC
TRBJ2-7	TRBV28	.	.	CASTGRRGYEQYF	TGTGCCAGCACGGGTAGGCGGGGCTACGAGCAGTACTTC
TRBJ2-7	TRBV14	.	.	CASSPRTIYEQYF	TGTGCCAGCAGCCCCCGGACAATTTACGAGCAGTACTTC
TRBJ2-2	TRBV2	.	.	CASISRSSPGELFF	TGTGCCAGCATCAGTCGTTCCAGTCCGGGGGAGCTGTTTTTT
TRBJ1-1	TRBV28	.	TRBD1	CASRQTGALNTEAFF	TGTGCCAGCAGACAGACAGGGGCCCTGAACACTGAAGCTTTCTTT